Listed here are 26 T cell receptor beta chains from one sample, sequenced in a study of T cells after yellow fever vaccination. TCRdb called the 5' RACE reads again in MiXCR, with one record for every CDR3 protein. The sample carries under 550,000 distinct CDR3 sequences, about a fifth recorded once. This sample comprised PBMCs, obtained 20 to 25 days after the first yellow fever vaccination. The receptors come from a man aged 18-30 years who received the YFV17D yellow fever vaccine.

In its sample, this clonotype was seen a few times. The rearrangement joins TRBV27 to TRBJ1-6; 7 nucleotides line up with TRBD1. Per germline, CDR1 MNHEY and CDR2 SMNVEV (reference sequence). This CDR3 has 16 amino acids. Losses at the gene ends were 2 bases for V and 5 bases for J; bases not matched to a gene: 6. CDR3 sequence: CASSLLLGQHNSPLHF. The DNA of the CDR3 is TGTGCCAGCAGTTTACTTCTGGGACAGCATAATTCACCCCTCCACTTT.

This clonotype was observed a handful of times. V is TRBV12-3 or TRBV12-4 and J is TRBJ2-7; no reliable D call. The CDR3 is made up of 15 amino acids. V was cut by 1 base and J by 3 bases, with 13 bases left in between. This CDR3 reads CASSLGGSFDYEQYF. In DNA, the CDR3 is TGTGCCAGCAGTTTAGGGGGTTCCTTCGACTACGAGCAGTACTTC.

The J gene is TRBJ1-5, the V gene TRBV4-1; D call uncertain. Trimming pared 3 bases from V and 3 bases from J, leaving 15 bases between. The CDR3 is 16 residues long. The germline CDR1 and CDR2 sequences are MGHRA and YSYEKL. DNA for the CDR3: TGCGCCAGCAGCCAGGTACTTTTTAGGGCCAATCAGCCCCAGCATTTT. It yields the protein CASSQVLFRANQPQHF.

The V call is TRBV2, the J call TRBJ1-4; D is unresolved. Germline V gene data show CDR1 as SNHLY and CDR2 as FYNNEI. The CDR3 length is 15 residues. Trimming left V 6 bases short and J 0 bases short, with 11 bases between. The CDR3 sequence: CASSFQSATNEKLFF. The DNA of the CDR3 is TGTGCCAGCAGCTTCCAGTCCGCAACTAATGAAAAACTGTTTTTT.

The V gene is TRBV12-3 or TRBV12-4, the J gene TRBJ1-2; D is perhaps TRBD1 (6 bases). The length of the CDR3 is 14 residues. V was trimmed by 5 bases and J by 3 bases, leaving 13 bases between them. CDR3 sequence reads: CASSRRTVYYGYTF. The CDR3 DNA reads TGTGCCAGCAGTCGCCGGACAGTTTACTATGGCTACACCTTC.

In its sample, this clonotype was seen many times. The J gene is TRBJ2-7, the V gene TRBV7-9, with 8 bases identical to TRBD1. Losses at the gene ends were 7 bases for V and 0 bases for J; bases not matched to a gene: 5. The length of the CDR3 is 14 residues. The V gene's germline CDR1 is SEHNR and CDR2 FQNEAQ (reference sequence). The DNA for the CDR3 is TGTGCCAGCAAACAACAGGGGGGCTCCTACGAGCAGTACTTC. Translating gives CASKQQGGSYEQYF.

The chain uses TRBV7-2 and TRBJ2-7; the match to TRBD1 covers 8 bases. The CDR3 has 13 residues. Trimming took 5 bases from V and 7 from J; bases not matched to a gene: 7. The germline gives CDR1 SGHTA, CDR2 FQGNSA. The chain's CDR3 is CASSAGQGREQYV. For the CDR3, the DNA is TGTGCCAGCAGCGCCGGACAGGGAAGAGAGCAGTACGTC.

The CDR3 bases are TGTGCCAGCAGTGACTTTTATGGACAGTACAATGAGCAGTTCTTC. Its translation: CASSDFYGQYNEQFF. The J gene is TRBJ2-1, the V gene TRBV6-4; tentatively, D is TRBD1 (6 bases). This CDR3 has 15 amino acids. Trimming left V 1 base short and J 4 bases short, with 11 bases between. Germline CDR1 and CDR2: MRHNA and SNTAGT.

This clonotype appeared once. This sequence joins TRBV7-9 and TRBJ2-7, with D tentatively TRBD1 (6 bases). This CDR3 region has 13 residues. Trimming took 5 bases from V and 3 from J, leaving 11 bases between them. CDR1 SEHNR and CDR2 FQNEAQ come from the germline V gene (reference sequence). The CDR3 DNA sequence: TGTGCCAGCAGCCGGGTACAGGGCTACGAGCAGTACTTC. Protein: CASSRVQGYEQYF.

V usage is TRBV5-6 and J usage is TRBJ2-1; TRBD2 aligns across 10 bases. The germline V gene has CDR1 SGHDT and CDR2 YYEEEE. The CDR3 length is 13 residues. Trimming removed 3 bases from V and 8 bases from J; junction bases left unmatched: 2. DNA of the CDR3: TGTGCCAGCAGCTACGGACTAGCGGATGAGCAGTTCTTC. This gives the protein CASSYGLADEQFF.

J is TRBJ2-7 and V is TRBV6-1; 11 bases line up with TRBD1. Losses at the gene ends were 5 bases for V and 4 bases for J; bases not matched to a gene: 7. Germline V gene sequence: CDR1 MNHNS, CDR2 SASEGT. The CDR3 spans 15 residues. In DNA form, the CDR3 reads TGTGCCAGCAGTAATCGGGACAGGGGGAAGTACGAGCAGTACTTC. Its protein is CASSNRDRGKYEQYF.

This clonotype has just a few counts. V usage is TRBV7-9 and J usage is TRBJ2-1; the match to TRBD2 covers 9 bases. The germline V gene has CDR1 SEHNR and CDR2 FQNEAQ (reference sequence). The CDR3 is 15 residues long. V gave up 7 bases and J gave up 6 bases; unmatched junction bases: 10. CDR3 residues: CASTGGWRGGNEQFF. The CDR3 bases are TGTGCCAGCACCGGAGGGTGGCGGGGGGGCAATGAGCAGTTCTTC.

V gene TRBV10-3 combines with J gene TRBJ2-2, with a possible D match to TRBD1 (6 bases). The CDR3 loop spans 14 amino acids. The germline CDR1 and CDR2 sequences are ENHRY and SYGVKD. V lost 7 bases and J 1 base, leaving 10 bases between the germline ends. CDR3 amino acids: CAINGQKNTGELFF. In nucleotides, the CDR3 is TGTGCCATCAATGGACAGAAGAACACCGGGGAGCTGTTTTTT.

V usage is TRBV20-1 and J usage is TRBJ1-1; D gene ambiguous. Trimming took off 7 bases at V and 2 bases at J, with 14 bases between the two ends. The CDR3 contains 13 residues. Germline CDR1 and CDR2: DFQATT and SNEGSKA (reference sequence). The CDR3 sequence is CSGTPGGNTEAFF. DNA for the CDR3: TGCAGTGGGACTCCAGGAGGTAACACTGAAGCTTTCTTT.

This rearrangement joins TRBV5-5 to TRBJ2-7, with 8 nucleotides matching TRBD1. The junction had 11 bases not matched to a gene; V was cut back by 0 bases and J by 3 bases. The CDR3 runs to 17 residues. Germline V lookup: CDR1 SGHKS, CDR2 YYEKEE (reference sequence). CDR3 sequence (DNA): TGTGCCAGCAGCTTGGCCCCGGACAGGGTGACGTACTACGAGCAGTACTTC. It specifies CASSLAPDRVTYYEQYF.

This clonotype was observed a few times. The V call is TRBV20-1, the J call TRBJ2-5; D not resolved. CDR3 length equals 13 residues. Trimming shortened V by 3 bases and J by 1 base, and 9 bases separated the two germline ends. Germline loops: CDR1 DFQATT, CDR2 SNEGSKA (reference sequence). The CDR3 region is CSASGSAQETQYF. The CDR3, as DNA: TGCAGTGCTAGTGGGTCGGCCCAAGAGACCCAGTACTTC.

Many counts were recorded for this clonotype. V gene TRBV5-6 combines with J gene TRBJ2-7; 7 bases fit TRBD2. The CDR3 covers 15 residues. With 2 bases clipped from V and 4 bases from J, the junction kept 9 bases outside the gene matches. From germline, CDR1 is SGHDT and CDR2 YYEEEE. The CDR3 protein is CASSFLTRGEYEQYF. The CDR3 DNA is TGTGCCAGCAGCTTTCTCACCCGGGGGGAGTACGAGCAGTACTTC.

This clonotype has a handful of counts. The chain's CDR3 is CASSQEDRGNGYTF. The CDR3, as DNA: TGCGCCAGCAGCCAAGAGGACAGGGGTAACGGCTACACCTTC. The chain is built from TRBV4-1 and TRBJ1-2; 9 nucleotides match TRBD1. Trimming took 0 bases from V and 8 from J; bases not matched to a gene: 4. Germline V gene sequence: CDR1 MGHRA, CDR2 YSYEKL. CDR3 size: 14 residues.

V usage is TRBV6-6 and J usage is TRBJ2-1; D gene unclear. CDR3 length: 11 amino acids. Trimming pared 10 bases from V and 8 bases from J, leaving 12 bases between. Per the germline V gene, CDR1 is MNHNY and CDR2 is SVGAGI (reference sequence). CDR3 nucleotide sequence: TGTGCCACGGATGAAGGCGATGAGCAGTTCTTC. This encodes CATDEGDEQFF.

The V call is TRBV5-4, the J call TRBJ2-1; D is unclear. V lost 3 bases and J 8 bases, leaving 9 bases between the germline ends. The CDR3 is made up of 12 amino acids. Germline assignment: CDR1 SGHNT and CDR2 YYREEE (reference sequence). The CDR3: CASSSEGYEQFF. The CDR3 DNA is TGTGCCAGCAGCTCGGAAGGGTATGAGCAGTTCTTC. The variable domain in full, with the rest retrieved from reference TRBV5-4 and TRBJ2-1, is ETGVTQSPTHLIKTRGQQVTLRCSSQSGHNTVSWYQQALGQGPQFIFQYYREEENGRGNFPPRFSGLQFPNYSSELNVNALELDDSALYLCASSSEGYEQFFGPGTRLTVL.

V usage is TRBV5-1 and J usage is TRBJ1-4, with a possible D match to TRBD1 (6 bases). There are 15 residues in the CDR3. CDR1 SGHRS and CDR2 YFSETQ come from the germline V gene. Trimming took off 4 bases at V and 3 bases at J, with 13 bases between the two ends. CDR3 residues: CASSRQEPANEKLFF. DNA of the CDR3: TGCGCCAGCAGCAGACAGGAGCCCGCTAATGAAAAACTGTTTTTT. Complete variable domain (other parts from reference TRBV5-1 and TRBJ1-4): KAGVTQTPRYLIKTRGQQVTLSCSPISGHRSVSWYQQTPGQGLQFLFEYFSETQRNKGNFPGRFSGRQFSNSRSEMNVSTLELGDSALYLCASSRQEPANEKLFFGSGTQLSVL.

This clonotype was seen only a few times. The chain carries TRBV19 and TRBJ2-3; D is perhaps TRBD1 (5 bases). Trimming took 3 bases from V and 0 from J, leaving 16 bases between them. The CDR3 is 17 residues long. CDR1 LNHDA and CDR2 SQIVND come from the germline V gene (reference sequence). The CDR3 bases are TGTGCCAGTAGTATGGCAGACAGACCTCCTAGCACAGATACGCAGTATTTT. Its translation: CASSMADRPPSTDTQYF.

The CDR3, as DNA: TGTGCCAGCAGCTTAGATCTAGGAGAGCAGCCCCAGCATTTT. Its translation: CASSLDLGEQPQHF. The genes are TRBV11-2 and TRBJ1-5; D not certain. Germline CDR1 and CDR2: SGHAT and FQNNGV. The length of the CDR3 is 14 residues. The V end lost 0 bases, the J end lost 7 bases, and 10 bases lay between the germline ends.

This clonotype has only a few counts. CDR3 nucleotide sequence: TGCAGTGCTAGGTACGGGAAGGGCTCCTACGAGCAGTACTTC. Its translation: CSARYGKGSYEQYF. The rearrangement uses TRBV20-1 and TRBJ2-7, with D tentatively TRBD2 (5 bases). The CDR3 has 14 residues. Trimming pared 3 bases from V and 0 bases from J, leaving 12 bases between. Germline CDR1 reads DFQATT; CDR2 reads SNEGSKA (reference sequence).

The J gene is TRBJ2-7, the V gene TRBV2, with D tentatively TRBD1 (5 bases). The CDR3 is 14 residues long. Trimming left V 5 bases short and J 6 bases short, with 17 bases between. From germline, CDR1 is SNHLY and CDR2 FYNNEI. CDR3 sequence: CASSTRSTDLEQYV. The CDR3 region has the DNA TGTGCCAGCAGTACACGTTCGACAGACCTCGAGCAGTACGTC.

The gene calls are TRBV2 and TRBJ2-1; D remains ambiguous. V was clipped by 4 bases and J by 5 bases, with 3 bases between them. The CDR3 runs 11 residues. Germline V lookup: CDR1 SNHLY, CDR2 FYNNEI. This chain's CDR3 is CASSGDNEQFF. The CDR3 DNA reads TGTGCCAGCAGTGGCGACAATGAGCAGTTCTTC. Supplemented by reference TRBV2 and TRBJ2-1, the full variable domain reads EPEVTQTPSHQVTQMGQEVILRCVPISNHLYFYWYRQILGQKVEFLVSFYNNEISEKSEIFDDQFSVERPDGSNFTLKIRSTKLEDSAMYFCASSGDNEQFFGPGTRLTVL.